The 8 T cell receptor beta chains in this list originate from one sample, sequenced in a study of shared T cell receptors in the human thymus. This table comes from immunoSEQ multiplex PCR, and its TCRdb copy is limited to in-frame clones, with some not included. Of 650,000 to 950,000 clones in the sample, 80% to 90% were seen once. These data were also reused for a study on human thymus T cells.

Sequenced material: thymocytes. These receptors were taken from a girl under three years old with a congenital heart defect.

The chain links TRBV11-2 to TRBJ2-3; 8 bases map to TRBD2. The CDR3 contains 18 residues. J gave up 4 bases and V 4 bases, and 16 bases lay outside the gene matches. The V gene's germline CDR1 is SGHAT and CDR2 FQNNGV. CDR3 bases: TGTGCCAGCAGCTGTCTGAAGGTTGAGCGGGGGATGGCAGATACGCAGTATTTT. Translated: CASSCLKVERGMADTQYF.

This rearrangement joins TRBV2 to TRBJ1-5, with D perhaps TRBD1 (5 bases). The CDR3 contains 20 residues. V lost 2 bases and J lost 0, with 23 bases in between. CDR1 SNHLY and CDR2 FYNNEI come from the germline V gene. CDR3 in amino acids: CASSEPDSLPRPNSNQPQHF. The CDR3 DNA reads TGTGCCAGCAGTGAACCCGACAGCCTCCCCCGACCTAATAGCAATCAGCCCCAGCATTTT.

The CDR3 protein is CASSPGLHRRTEAFF. CDR3 DNA: TGTGCCAGCAGCCCAGGACTCCACCGGAGGACTGAAGCTTTCTTT. V is TRBV27 and J is TRBJ1-1, with D uncertain. CDR1 is MNHEY and CDR2 is SMNVEV in the germline V gene (reference sequence). CDR3 length: 15 residues. Deletions cut 6 bases from V and 5 bases from J, with 19 bases between.

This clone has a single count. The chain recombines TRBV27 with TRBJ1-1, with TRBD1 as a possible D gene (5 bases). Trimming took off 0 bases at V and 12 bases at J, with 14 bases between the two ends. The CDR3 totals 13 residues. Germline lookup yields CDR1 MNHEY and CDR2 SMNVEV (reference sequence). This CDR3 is CASSLSLTGRTFF. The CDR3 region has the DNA TGTGCCAGCAGTTTATCCCTTACAGGCAGGACTTTCTTT.

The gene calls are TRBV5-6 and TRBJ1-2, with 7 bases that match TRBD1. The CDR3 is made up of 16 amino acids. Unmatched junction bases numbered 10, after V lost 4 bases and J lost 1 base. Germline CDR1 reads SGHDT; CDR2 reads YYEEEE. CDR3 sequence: CASSRGRQVHNYGYTF. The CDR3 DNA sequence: TGTGCCAGCAGCAGGGGGCGACAGGTTCATAACTATGGCTACACCTTC.

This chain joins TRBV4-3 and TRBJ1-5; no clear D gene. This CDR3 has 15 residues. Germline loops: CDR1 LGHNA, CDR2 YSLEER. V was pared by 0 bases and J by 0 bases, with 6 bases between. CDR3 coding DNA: TGCGCCAGCAGCCAAGATCGCTATAGCAATCAGCCCCAGCATTTT. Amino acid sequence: CASSQDRYSNQPQHF.

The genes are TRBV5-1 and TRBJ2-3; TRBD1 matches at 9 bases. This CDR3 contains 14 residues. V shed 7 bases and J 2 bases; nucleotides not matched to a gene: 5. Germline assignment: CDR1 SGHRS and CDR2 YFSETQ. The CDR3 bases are TGCGCCAGCTACTGGGACAGGGCCACAGATACGCAGTATTTT. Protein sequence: CASYWDRATDTQYF.

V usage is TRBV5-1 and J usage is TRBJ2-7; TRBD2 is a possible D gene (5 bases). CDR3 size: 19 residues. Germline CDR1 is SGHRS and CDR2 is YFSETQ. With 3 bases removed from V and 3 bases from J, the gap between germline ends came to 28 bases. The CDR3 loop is CASSSRIPLRHPEGYEQYF. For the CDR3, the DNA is TGCGCCAGCAGCTCCAGGATTCCTCTCAGACACCCTGAGGGCTACGAGCAGTACTTC.